Listed below are T cell receptor beta chains from one sample, sequenced in a study of cytomegalovirus exposure and HLA in healthy donors. This table comes from immunoSEQ multiplex PCR, and its TCRdb copy is limited to in-frame clones, with some not included. The repertoire holds 55,000 to 65,000 clones, 90% seen once, with around 2.9% in the top ten. Specimen: PBMCs. These receptors originate from a man aged 18-30 years in good health and CMV-seronegative. Both conserved end residues are part of each CDR3. The D gene is left open where the match is weak. A clone size is listed for some rows: how often the clone was seen (once, few, many), or a class if it is expanded.

size	V	D	J	CDR3	DNA
-	TRBV7-9	-	TRBJ2-7	CASSLARHEQYF	TGTGCCAGCAGCTTAGCGAGGCACGAGCAGTACTTC
-	TRBV5-5	TRBD1	TRBJ1-5	CASSLRPGTGAQPQHF	TGTGCCAGCAGCTTGCGACCTGGGACAGGGGCTCAGCCCCAGCATTTT
-	TRBV28	TRBD1	TRBJ2-7	CASSLSGTGTYEQYF	TGTGCCAGCAGTTTATCCGGGACAGGGACCTACGAGCAGTACTTC
once	TRBV6-5	-	TRBJ2-3	CATTSKGGITDTQYF	TGTGCCACTACCTCCAAAGGCGGGATCACAGATACGCAGTATTTT
-	TRBV14	-	TRBJ1-3	CASSRGLGRDSGNTIYF	TGTGCCAGCAGCCGTGGTCTGGGTCGGGACTCTGGAAACACCATATATTTT
-	TRBV28	TRBD1	TRBJ1-5	CASSLGNRGHWQPQHF	TGTGCCAGCAGTTTAGGGAACAGGGGGCATTGGCAGCCCCAGCATTTT
-	TRBV21-1	-	TRBJ2-7	CASSKSAYRGLEQYF	TGTGCCAGCAGCAAAAGCGCGTACAGGGGGCTCGAGCAGTACTTC
-	TRBV29-1	-	TRBJ2-1	CSVTRDTEQFF	TGCAGCGTAACACGGGATACCGAGCAGTTCTTC
once	TRBV28	TRBD2	TRBJ2-1	CATSPAGGPSIEQFF	TGTGCCACTTCTCCGGCGGGAGGGCCCTCGATTGAGCAGTTCTTC
-	TRBV15	TRBD1	TRBJ1-1	CATSRNRGTGTEAFF	TGTGCCACCAGCAGGAACAGGGGAACGGGGACTGAAGCTTTCTTT
-	TRBV29-1	-	TRBJ2-7	CSVGTEYEQYF	TGCAGCGTTGGCACAGAGTACGAGCAGTACTTC
-	TRBV14	-	TRBJ2-7	CASSQDTAEGYEQYF	TGTGCCAGCAGCCAAGATACAGCGGAGGGCTACGAGCAGTACTTC
-	TRBV11-2	-	TRBJ1-4	CASSQRGMQLFF	TGTGCCAGCAGTCAACGGGGGATGCAACTGTTTTTT
-	TRBV28	TRBD1	TRBJ1-1	CASQDREYTEAFF	TGTGCCAGTCAAGACAGGGAGTACACTGAAGCTTTCTTT
-	TRBV6-5	TRBD1	TRBJ1-3	CASSQGTVGNTIYF	TGTGCCAGCAGTCAAGGGACAGTTGGAAACACCATATATTTT
-	TRBV10-1	-	TRBJ2-5	CASSESRGRGQETQYF	TGCGCCAGCAGTGAGTCGCGAGGGCGCGGGCAAGAGACCCAGTACTTC
-	TRBV7-9	TRBD1	TRBJ1-2	CASSSGGQRITF	TGTGCCAGCAGTTCAGGGGGGCAGCGTATCACCTTC
-	TRBV2	TRBD1	TRBJ2-1	CASSAQDRMGPRFF	TGTGCCAGCAGTGCACAGGACAGGATGGGACCTCGGTTCTTC
-	TRBV4-1	TRBD1	TRBJ2-1	CASSQDPSGTDYNEQFF	TGCGCCAGCAGCCAAGATCCCTCCGGGACAGACTACAATGAGCAGTTCTTC
-	TRBV14	-	TRBJ2-5	CASSHGRIQETQYF	TGTGCCAGCAGCCACGGTCGAATCCAAGAGACCCAGTACTTC
-	TRBV21-1	-	TRBJ1-2	CASSKVGRSRGAGGYTF	TGTGCCAGCAGCAAAGTGGGTCGCTCCAGGGGGGCGGGCGGCTACACCTTC
-	TRBV13	TRBD2	TRBJ2-7	CASSHGLAFGYEQYF	TGTGCCAGCAGCCACGGACTAGCGTTTGGCTACGAGCAGTACTTC
-	TRBV9	-	TRBJ2-7	CASSDPLAASYEQYF	TGTGCCAGCAGCGATCCTTTAGCGGCCTCCTACGAGCAGTACTTC